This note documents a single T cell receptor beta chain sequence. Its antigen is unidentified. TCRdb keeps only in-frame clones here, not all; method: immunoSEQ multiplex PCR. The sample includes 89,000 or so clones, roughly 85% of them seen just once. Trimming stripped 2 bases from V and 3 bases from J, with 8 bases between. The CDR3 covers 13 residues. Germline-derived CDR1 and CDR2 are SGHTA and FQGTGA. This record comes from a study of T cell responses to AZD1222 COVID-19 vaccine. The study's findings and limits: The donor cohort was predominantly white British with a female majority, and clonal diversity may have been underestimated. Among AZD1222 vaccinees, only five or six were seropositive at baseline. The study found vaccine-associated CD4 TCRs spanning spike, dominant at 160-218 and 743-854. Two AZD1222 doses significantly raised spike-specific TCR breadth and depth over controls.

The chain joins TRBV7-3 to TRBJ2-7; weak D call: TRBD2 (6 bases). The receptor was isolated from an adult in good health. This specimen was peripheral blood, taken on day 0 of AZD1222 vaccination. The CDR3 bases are TGTGCCAGCAGCTTATCGGAGGGCTACGAGCAGTACTTC. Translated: CASSLSEGYEQYF.